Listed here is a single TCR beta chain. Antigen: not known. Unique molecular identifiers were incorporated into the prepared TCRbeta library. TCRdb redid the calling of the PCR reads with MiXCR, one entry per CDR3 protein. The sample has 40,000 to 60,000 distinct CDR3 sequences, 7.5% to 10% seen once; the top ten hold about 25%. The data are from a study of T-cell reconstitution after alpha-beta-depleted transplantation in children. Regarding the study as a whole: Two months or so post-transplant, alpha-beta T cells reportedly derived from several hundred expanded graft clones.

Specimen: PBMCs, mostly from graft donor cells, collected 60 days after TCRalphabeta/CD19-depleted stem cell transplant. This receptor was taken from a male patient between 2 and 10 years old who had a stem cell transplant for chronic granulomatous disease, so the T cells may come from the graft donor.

In nucleotides, the CDR3 is TGTGCCAGCTCACGGTCAGGGGGCCAGGAGACCCAGTACTTC. Encoded protein: CASSRSGGQETQYF. The chain combines TRBV18 with TRBJ2-5, with TRBD1 identical over 8 bases. The CDR3 contains 14 residues. Germline loops: CDR1 KGHSH, CDR2 LQKENI. The trim removed 4 bases at V and 5 bases at J, leaving 6 bases unmatched. Full variable domain (outside the CDR3, taken from reference TRBV18 and TRBJ2-5): NAGVMQNPRHLVRRRGQEARLRCSPMKGHSHVYWYRQLPEEGLKFMVYLQKENIIDESGMPKERFSAEFPKEGPSILRIQQVVRGDSAAYFCASSRSGGQETQYFGPGTRLLVL.